Below, 30 T cell receptor beta chains from the same sample are listed, as sequenced in a study of glioma-infiltrating T cells after dendritic cell vaccination. Sequencing used immunoSEQ multiplex PCR; TCRdb keeps in-frame clones, though not all of them. The profile covers about 87,000 clones, with roughly four fifths appearing a single time and about 6.8% taken by the ten largest. The time point: after dendritic cell vaccination, including at tumor progression/relapse. Source: blood, taken after dendritic cell vaccination. All receptors come from a human donor with glioblastoma.

This rearrangement joins TRBV6-5 to TRBJ2-4; 8 nucleotides match TRBD1. Germline V gene sequence: CDR1 MNHEY, CDR2 SVGAGI. This CDR3 has 15 residues. V lost 0 bases and J lost 8; bases outside the gene matches: 6. CDR3 residues: CASSYSRDRGDIQYF. CDR3 nucleotide sequence: TGTGCCAGCAGTTACTCAAGAGACAGGGGAGACATTCAGTACTTC.

The chain has TRBV10-3 and TRBJ1-4, with TRBD1 matching 9 bases. V lost 5 bases and J lost 4; bases outside the gene matches: 2. Germline V gene lookup returns CDR1 ENHRY and CDR2 SYGVKD. The CDR3 totals 14 residues. The CDR3 DNA sequence: TGTGCCATCAGTCCGGGACAGGGTAATGAAAAACTGTTTTTT. It encodes CAISPGQGNEKLFF.

This clone came up once. CDR3 coding DNA: TGCGCCAGCAGCTTGGACAGGGGCAACGAGCAGTACTTC. It specifies CASSLDRGNEQYF. The rearrangement links TRBV5-1 to TRBJ2-7; 7 nucleotides align to TRBD1. V was clipped by 0 bases and J by 5 bases; unmatched bases: 2. The V gene's germline CDR1 is SGHRS and CDR2 YFSETQ. The CDR3 has 13 amino acids. The variable domain in full, completed from reference TRBV5-1 and TRBJ2-7, reads KAGVTQTPRYLIKTRGQQVTLSCSPISGHRSVSWYQQTPGQGLQFLFEYFSETQRNKGNFPGRFSGRQFSNSRSEMNVSTLELGDSALYLCASSLDRGNEQYFGPGTRLTVT.

This clone was recorded only once. The rearrangement links TRBV9 to TRBJ2-7, with D tentatively TRBD1 (6 bases). The CDR3 consists of 16 residues. The ends were cut back, 0 bases at V and 0 bases at J, with 13 bases in the middle. The germline CDR1 and CDR2 sequences are SGDLS and YYNGEE. DNA of the CDR3: TGTGCCAGCAGCGTAGGCCCTTCACAGGGCTCCTACGAGCAGTACTTC. Translated, it gives CASSVGPSQGSYEQYF. The full variable domain, in which reference TRBV9 and TRBJ2-7 provide the parts outside the CDR3, is DSGVTQTPKHLITATGQRVTLRCSPRSGDLSVYWYQQSLDQGLQFLIQYYNGEERAKGNILERFSAQQFPDLHSELNLSSLELGDSALYFCASSVGPSQGSYEQYFGPGTRLTVT.

The rearrangement links TRBV27 to TRBJ1-2; 10 positions agree with TRBD1. V trimming: 6 bases; J trimming: 2 bases; junction bases outside the gene matches: 3. Germline loops: CDR1 MNHEY, CDR2 SMNVEV (reference sequence). CDR3 length equals 14 residues. The CDR3 DNA reads as TGTGCCAGCAGAGAGGACAGGGGGAACTATGGCTACACCTTC. Its translation: CASREDRGNYGYTF.

The chain is built from TRBV19 and TRBJ1-1; tentatively, D is TRBD1 (6 bases). Germline CDR1 and CDR2: LNHDA and SQIVND (reference sequence). The CDR3 spans 13 residues. CDR3 sequence (DNA): TGTGCTTCGGGGGGCTCGAGGAACACTGAAGCTTTCTTT. Its protein is CASGGSRNTEAFF.

The CDR3 loop reads CASTGHPTDTQYF. DNA of the CDR3: TGTGCCAGTACGGGACACCCCACAGATACGCAGTATTTT. The rearrangement uses TRBV19 and TRBJ2-3, with a tentative D call TRBD1 (6 bases). Looked up from germline, CDR1 is LNHDA and CDR2 is SQIVND (reference sequence). CDR3 length: 13 amino acids. V lost 7 bases and J 2 bases, leaving 10 bases between the germline ends.

This chain joins TRBV4-3 and TRBJ2-1; TRBD2 matches 7 bases. The CDR3 totals 18 residues. Trimming took 1 base from V and 6 from J; bases not matched to a gene: 15. Germline CDR1 and CDR2: LGHNA and YSLEER. CDR3: CASSQGVYGGSGGNEQFF. DNA of the CDR3: TGCGCCAGCAGCCAAGGAGTGTACGGGGGGTCGGGAGGCAATGAGCAGTTCTTC.

In this sample, this clone turned up once. CDR3 in amino acids: CASSQGRQPYYGYTF. DNA for the CDR3: TGTGCCAGCAGCCAAGGAAGACAGCCATACTATGGCTACACCTTC. The chain is built from TRBV7-2 and TRBJ1-2; perhaps TRBD1 as D (5 bases). The CDR3 is 15 amino acids. Trimming removed 5 bases at V and 3 bases at J, with 16 bases between. From germline, CDR1 is SGHTA and CDR2 FQGNSA. Full variable domain (outside the CDR3, taken from reference TRBV7-2 and TRBJ1-2): GAGVSQSPSNKVTEKGKDVELRCDPISGHTALYWYRQSLGQGLEFLIYFQGNSAPDKSGLPSDRFSAERTGGSVSTLTIQRTQQEDSAVYLCASSQGRQPYYGYTFGSGTRLTVV.

The CDR3 coding sequence is TGCAGCGTCCTTCCCAGCGCAACTAACTATGGCTACACCTTC. Translating it yields CSVLPSATNYGYTF. The chain is built from TRBV29-1 and TRBJ1-2; D is undetermined. Per the germline V gene, CDR1 is SQVTM and CDR2 is ANQGSEA. V was clipped by 6 bases and J by 0 bases, with 14 bases between them. CDR3 length equals 14 residues.

The chain combines TRBV9 with TRBJ2-7; D call uncertain. The V end was cut by 2 bases, the J end by 5 bases, with 14 bases between. CDR1 and CDR2 from the germline V gene are SGDLS and YYNGEE. The CDR3 runs 14 residues. The CDR3 nucleotides are TGTGCCAGCAGCGTTTTACAGTACGGCGACGAGCAGTACTTC. This sequence encodes CASSVLQYGDEQYF.

The J gene is TRBJ1-3, the V gene TRBV15; D is unresolved. The CDR3 length is 15 residues. Germline CDR1 LNHNV, CDR2 YYDKDF (reference sequence). The ends were cut back, 0 bases at V and 2 bases at J, with 8 bases in the middle. For the CDR3, the DNA is TGTGCCACCAGCAGAGATCGGGGAGCTGGAAACACCATATATTTT. It specifies CATSRDRGAGNTIYF.

This clone has just a few counts. The CDR3 spells CAISEGGTKAFF. The CDR3 DNA is TGTGCCATCAGTGAAGGGGGGACTAAAGCTTTCTTT. This chain joins TRBV10-3 and TRBJ1-1; maybe TRBD1 (6 bases). The CDR3 is 12 residues long. Germline V lookup: CDR1 ENHRY, CDR2 SYGVKD. Deletions cut 3 bases from V and 9 bases from J, with 11 bases between.

This clone was detected only once. CDR3 in DNA: TGTGCCACCAGCAGAGATAATCCCCACTCGGAGGGCTACACCTTC. This codes for CATSRDNPHSEGYTF. The rearrangement links TRBV15 to TRBJ1-2; D not certain. The ends were cut back, 0 bases at V and 8 bases at J, with 16 bases in the middle. The CDR3 has 15 amino acids. Germline values: CDR1 LNHNV, CDR2 YYDKDF (reference sequence). The entire variable domain, with the rest obtained from reference TRBV15 and TRBJ1-2, is as follows: DAMVIQNPRYQVTQFGKPVTLSCSQTLNHNVMYWYQQKSSQAPKLLFHYYDKDFNNEADTPDNFQSRRPNTSFCFLDIRSPGLGDTAMYLCATSRDNPHSEGYTFGSGTRLTVV.

In its sample, this clone was seen a few times. The chain links TRBV2 to TRBJ2-7, with D hard to call. The CDR3 spans 14 residues. The ends were cut back, 6 bases at V and 4 bases at J, with 16 bases in the middle. Germline V lookup: CDR1 SNHLY, CDR2 FYNNEI. The CDR3 bases are TGTGCCAGCAGCTTAGCTGACGGAATATACGAGCAGTACTTC. The encoded protein is CASSLADGIYEQYF.

V is TRBV15 and J is TRBJ2-7; 13 bases align to TRBD2. With V trimmed by 0 bases and J by 5 bases, 7 bases remained unmatched. The V gene's germline CDR1 is LNHNV and CDR2 YYDKDF (reference sequence). This CDR3 region has 17 residues. This CDR3 reads CATSRDPRTSGGHEQYF. In DNA, the CDR3 is TGTGCCACCAGCAGAGACCCGAGGACTAGCGGGGGCCACGAGCAGTACTTC.

This clone was picked up one time. V usage is TRBV6-1 and J usage is TRBJ2-7, with D possibly matching TRBD1 (5 bases). The germline V gene has CDR1 MNHNS and CDR2 SASEGT. The CDR3 loop spans 15 amino acids. V lost 2 bases and J lost 0, with 11 bases in between. This CDR3 is CASSETGSGSYEQYF. The CDR3 DNA reads TGTGCCAGCAGTGAAACAGGCAGTGGCTCCTACGAGCAGTACTTC.

The chain couples TRBV5-1 to TRBJ1-1, with 8 bases that match TRBD1. The CDR3 sequence is 14 residues long. V dropped 2 bases and J dropped 3; count of bases not matched to a gene: 3. In germline, CDR1 is SGHRS, CDR2 YFSETQ. CDR3 in DNA: TGCGCCAGCAGCTTACAGACAGGGGACACTGAAGCTTTCTTT. Its translation is CASSLQTGDTEAFF.

V is TRBV4-2 and J is TRBJ1-3; 8 bases are a match to TRBD1. The CDR3 has 16 residues. Germline-derived CDR1 and CDR2 are LGHNA and YNFKEQ. V lost 1 base and J lost 4; bases outside the gene matches: 6. CDR3 DNA: TGTGCCAGCAGCCAAGTTTCCGGGACAGGCGGAAACACCATATATTTT. Its protein product is CASSQVSGTGGNTIYF.

CDR3 in amino acids: CASSLPQGYYGYTF. The CDR3 DNA reads TGTGCCAGCAGTTTACCACAGGGGTACTATGGCTACACCTTC. This rearrangement joins TRBV6-6 to TRBJ1-2; 7 bases match TRBD1. In germline, CDR1 is MNHNY, CDR2 SVGAGI (reference sequence). The CDR3 spans 14 residues. Unmatched junction bases numbered 5, after V lost 4 bases and J lost 3 bases.

The genes are TRBV5-6 and TRBJ2-6; D not resolved. V lost 2 bases, J lost 4 bases, and 10 bases lay in between. The CDR3 has 15 amino acids. Per germline, CDR1 SGHDT and CDR2 YYEEEE. CDR3 loop: CASSFLYPGANVLTF. The CDR3 DNA is TGTGCCAGCAGCTTTCTCTATCCCGGGGCCAACGTCCTGACTTTC.

This chain connects TRBV7-3 to TRBJ1-1; 8 bases fit TRBD1. V lost 5 bases to trimming and J lost 0 bases; unmatched junction nucleotides: 5. The germline V gene encodes CDR1 SGHTA and CDR2 FQGTGA. There are 15 residues in the CDR3. The CDR3: CASSPGGSMNTEAFF. CDR3 nucleotide sequence: TGTGCCAGCAGCCCAGGGGGCTCTATGAACACTGAAGCTTTCTTT. The whole variable domain, filled in from reference TRBV7-3 and TRBJ1-1, reads GAGVSQTPSNKVTEKGKYVELRCDPISGHTALYWYRQSLGQGPEFLIYFQGTGAADDSGLPNDRFFAVRPEGSVSTLKIQRTERGDSAVYLCASSPGGSMNTEAFFGQGTRLTVV.

The V call is TRBV2, the J call TRBJ2-1, with a weak D call TRBD2 (5 bases). V shed 5 bases and J shed 8 bases, with 10 bases lying between them. The germline gives CDR1 SNHLY, CDR2 FYNNEI. The CDR3 totals 12 residues. The CDR3 protein is CASSTSVDEQFF. In DNA, the CDR3 is TGTGCCAGCAGTACTAGTGTGGATGAGCAGTTCTTC.

The chain carries TRBV5-1 and TRBJ2-7; 8 bases agree with TRBD1. Germline CDR1 reads SGHRS; CDR2 reads YFSETQ. The V and J ends lost 4 bases and 1 base, in that order; junction bases with no gene match: 7. The CDR3 extends over 15 amino acids. CDR3 nucleotides: TGCGCCAGCAGCCCACAGGGGGAGAGGTCCTACGAGCAGTACTTC. Amino acids: CASSPQGERSYEQYF.

The chain combines TRBV6-1 with TRBJ2-7; 8 bases match TRBD1. The V gene end was trimmed by 6 bases and the J gene end by 0 bases; junction bases not matched to a gene: 4. The CDR3 loop spans 14 amino acids. Germline V lookup: CDR1 MNHNS, CDR2 SASEGT. Written as DNA, the CDR3 is TGTGCCAGCAGATTGACAGGGGCCTCCTACGAGCAGTACTTC. Protein product: CASRLTGASYEQYF.

The V and J genes are TRBV9 and TRBJ2-3; no definite D call. The germline V and J ends were trimmed by 1 base and 2 bases, with 11 bases remaining between them. This CDR3 spans 15 amino acids. The germline V gene has CDR1 SGDLS and CDR2 YYNGEE. The CDR3 here is CASSVSLSNTDTQYF. DNA for the CDR3: TGTGCCAGCAGCGTATCACTATCGAACACAGATACGCAGTATTTT.

This chain connects TRBV6-1 to TRBJ1-1; the match to TRBD1 covers 8 bases. Germline CDR1 reads MNHNS; CDR2 reads SASEGT. The V and J ends lost 4 bases and 1 base, in that order; junction bases with no gene match: 2. This CDR3 spans 14 amino acids. CDR3 amino acids: CASSVGTGNTEAFF. The CDR3 DNA is TGTGCCAGCAGTGTCGGGACAGGGAACACTGAAGCTTTCTTT.

The gene calls are TRBV27 and TRBJ2-3; D remains ambiguous. CDR1 and CDR2 from the germline V gene are MNHEY and SMNVEV (reference sequence). The CDR3 is made up of 15 amino acids. V was pared by 3 bases and J by 0 bases, with 10 bases between. CDR3 nucleotides: TGTGCCAGCAGTTTCACAGATTCTAGCACAGATACGCAGTATTTT. It translates to CASSFTDSSTDTQYF.

The chain links TRBV2 to TRBJ1-1, with D possibly TRBD1 on 6 matching bases. V shed 2 bases and J shed 1 base, with 8 bases lying between them. The CDR3 is 14 residues long. The germline CDR1 and CDR2 sequences are SNHLY and FYNNEI. The CDR3 protein is CASSESGQNTEAFF. The CDR3 DNA reads as TGTGCCAGCAGTGAATCGGGACAGAACACTGAAGCTTTCTTT.

This chain links TRBV27 with TRBJ1-6; 7 bases fit TRBD1. V gave up 8 bases and J gave up 3 bases; unmatched junction bases: 7. Germline V gene lookup returns CDR1 MNHEY and CDR2 SMNVEV (reference sequence). The CDR3 length is 15 residues. The CDR3 here is CASASRDSYNSPLHF. The CDR3 DNA reads as TGTGCCAGCGCAAGCCGGGACAGCTATAATTCACCCCTCCACTTT.